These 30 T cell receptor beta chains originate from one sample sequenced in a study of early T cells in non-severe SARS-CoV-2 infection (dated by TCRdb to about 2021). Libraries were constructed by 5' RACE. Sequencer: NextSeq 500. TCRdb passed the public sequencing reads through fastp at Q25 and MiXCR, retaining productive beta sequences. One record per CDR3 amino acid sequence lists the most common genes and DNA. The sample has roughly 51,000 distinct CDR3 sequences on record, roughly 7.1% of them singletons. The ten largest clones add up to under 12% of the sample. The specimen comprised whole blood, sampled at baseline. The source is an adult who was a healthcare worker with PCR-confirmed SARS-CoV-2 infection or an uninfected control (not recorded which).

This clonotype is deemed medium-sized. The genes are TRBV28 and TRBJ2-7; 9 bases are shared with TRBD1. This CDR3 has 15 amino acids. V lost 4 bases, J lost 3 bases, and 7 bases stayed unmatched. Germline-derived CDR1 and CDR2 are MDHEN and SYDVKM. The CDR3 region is CASSSGTGSVYEQYF. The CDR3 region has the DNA TGTGCCAGCAGTTCCGGGACAGGGTCTGTCTACGAGCAGTACTTC.

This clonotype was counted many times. The CDR3 DNA follows: TGCAGCGTTGAATCGCTCAGAAGCTCCTACAATGAGCAGTTCTTC. Its protein product is CSVESLRSSYNEQFF. The chain has TRBV29-1 and TRBJ2-1; D remains unclear. This CDR3 is built from 15 residues. Looked up from germline, CDR1 is SQVTM and CDR2 is ANQGSEA. The V end was cut by 2 bases, the J end by 0 bases, with 11 bases between.

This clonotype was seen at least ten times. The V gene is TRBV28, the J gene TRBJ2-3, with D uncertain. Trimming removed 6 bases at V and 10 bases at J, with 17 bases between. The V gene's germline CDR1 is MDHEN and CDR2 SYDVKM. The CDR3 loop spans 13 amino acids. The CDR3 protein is CASRGERTLSQYF. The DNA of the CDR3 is TGTGCCAGCAGAGGTGAAAGAACTCTATCGCAGTATTTT.

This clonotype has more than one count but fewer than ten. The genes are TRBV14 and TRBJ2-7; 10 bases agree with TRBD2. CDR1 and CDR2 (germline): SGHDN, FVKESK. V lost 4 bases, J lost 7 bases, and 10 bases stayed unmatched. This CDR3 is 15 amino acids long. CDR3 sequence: CASSPYSGLAWEQYF. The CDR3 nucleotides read TGTGCCAGCAGCCCCTACTCGGGACTAGCGTGGGAGCAGTACTTC. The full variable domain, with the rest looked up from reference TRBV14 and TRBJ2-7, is EAGVTQFPSHSVIEKGQTVTLRCDPISGHDNLYWYRRVMGKEIKFLLHFVKESKQDESGMPNNRFLAERTGGTYSTLKVQPAELEDSGVYFCASSPYSGLAWEQYFGPGTRLTVT.

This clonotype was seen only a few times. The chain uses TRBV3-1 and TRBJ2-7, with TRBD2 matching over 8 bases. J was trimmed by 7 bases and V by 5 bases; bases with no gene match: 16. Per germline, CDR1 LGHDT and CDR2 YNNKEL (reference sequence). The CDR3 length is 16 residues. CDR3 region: CASSRELAAGVGEQYF. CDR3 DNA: TGTGCCAGCAGCAGGGAACTAGCGGCAGGAGTCGGGGAGCAGTACTTC.

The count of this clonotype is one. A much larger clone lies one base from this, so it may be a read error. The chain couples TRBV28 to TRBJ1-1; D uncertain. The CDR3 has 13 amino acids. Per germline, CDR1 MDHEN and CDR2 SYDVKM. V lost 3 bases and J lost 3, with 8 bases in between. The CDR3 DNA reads TGTGCCAGCAGTTTCCTGCCAGACACTGAAGCTTTCTTT. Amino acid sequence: CASSFLPDTEAFF.

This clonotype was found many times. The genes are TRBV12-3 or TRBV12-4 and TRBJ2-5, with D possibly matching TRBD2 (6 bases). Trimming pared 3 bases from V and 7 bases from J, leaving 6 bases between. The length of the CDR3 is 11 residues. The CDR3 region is CASSLGGTQYF. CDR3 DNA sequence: TGTGCCAGCAGTTTGGGGGGGACCCAGTACTTC.

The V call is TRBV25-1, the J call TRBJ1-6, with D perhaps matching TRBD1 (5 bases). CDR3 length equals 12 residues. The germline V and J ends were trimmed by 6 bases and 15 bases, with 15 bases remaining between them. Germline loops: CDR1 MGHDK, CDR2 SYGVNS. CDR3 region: CASSTPRGLLHF. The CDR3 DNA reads TGTGCCAGCAGCACTCCCCGGGGCCTCCTCCACTTT.

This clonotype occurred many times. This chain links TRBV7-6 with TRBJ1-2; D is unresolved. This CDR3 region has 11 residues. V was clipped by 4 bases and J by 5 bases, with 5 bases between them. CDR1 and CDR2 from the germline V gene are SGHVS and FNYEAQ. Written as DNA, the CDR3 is TGTGCCAGCAGCTCCGTATATGGCTACACCTTC. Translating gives CASSSVYGYTF.

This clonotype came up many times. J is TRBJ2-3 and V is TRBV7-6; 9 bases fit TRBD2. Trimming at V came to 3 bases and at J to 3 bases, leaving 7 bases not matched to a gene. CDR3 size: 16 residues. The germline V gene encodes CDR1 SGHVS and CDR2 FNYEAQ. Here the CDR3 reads CASSFNRGGATDTQYF. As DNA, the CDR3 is TGTGCCAGCAGCTTTAACCGCGGGGGGGCAACAGATACGCAGTATTTT.

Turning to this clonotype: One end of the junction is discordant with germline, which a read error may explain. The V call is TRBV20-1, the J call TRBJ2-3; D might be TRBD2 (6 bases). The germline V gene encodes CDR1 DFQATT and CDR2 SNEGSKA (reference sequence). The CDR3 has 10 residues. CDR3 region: CSAGGDTQNF. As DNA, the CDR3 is TGCAGTGCTGGCGGGGATACGCAGAATTTT.

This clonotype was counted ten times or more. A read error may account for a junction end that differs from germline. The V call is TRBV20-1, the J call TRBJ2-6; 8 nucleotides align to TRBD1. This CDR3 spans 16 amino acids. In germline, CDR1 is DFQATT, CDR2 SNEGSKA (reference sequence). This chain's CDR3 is CSATGTGLSGANVLIF. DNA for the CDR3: TGCAGTGCTACCGGGACAGGTCTCTCTGGGGCCAACGTCCTGATTTTC.

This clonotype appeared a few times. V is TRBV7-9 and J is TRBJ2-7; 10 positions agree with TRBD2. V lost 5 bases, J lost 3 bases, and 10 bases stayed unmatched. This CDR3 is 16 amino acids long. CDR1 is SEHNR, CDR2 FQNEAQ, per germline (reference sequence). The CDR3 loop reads CASSPQAGGPLYEQYF. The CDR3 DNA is TGTGCCAGCAGCCCCCAAGCGGGAGGGCCACTCTACGAGCAGTACTTC. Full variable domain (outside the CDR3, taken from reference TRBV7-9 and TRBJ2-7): DTGVSQNPRHKITKRGQNVTFRCDPISEHNRLYWYRQTLGQGPEFLTYFQNEAQLEKSRLLSDRFSAERPKGSFSTLEIQRTEQGDSAMYLCASSPQAGGPLYEQYFGPGTRLTVT.

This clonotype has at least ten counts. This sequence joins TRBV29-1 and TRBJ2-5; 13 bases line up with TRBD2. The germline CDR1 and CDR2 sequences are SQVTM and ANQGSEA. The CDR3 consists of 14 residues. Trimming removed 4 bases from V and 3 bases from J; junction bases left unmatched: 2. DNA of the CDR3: TGCAGCGTTGCCGGACTAGCGGGAGAAGAGACCCAGTACTTC. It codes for CSVAGLAGEETQYF.

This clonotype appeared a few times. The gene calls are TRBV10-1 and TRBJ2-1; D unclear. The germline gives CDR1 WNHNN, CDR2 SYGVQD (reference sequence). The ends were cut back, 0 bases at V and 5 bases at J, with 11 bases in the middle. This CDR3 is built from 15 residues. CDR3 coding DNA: TGCGCCAGCAGTGAGTCTTGGTTTCTAAACAATGAGCAGTTCTTC. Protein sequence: CASSESWFLNNEQFF.

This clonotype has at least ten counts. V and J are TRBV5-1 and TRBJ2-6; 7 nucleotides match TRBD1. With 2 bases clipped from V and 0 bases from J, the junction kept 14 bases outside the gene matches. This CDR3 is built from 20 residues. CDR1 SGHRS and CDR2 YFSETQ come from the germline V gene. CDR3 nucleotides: TGCGCCAGCAGCTTCGAAGAATCCGGGACAGATCCCTCTGGGGCCAACGTCCTGACTTTC. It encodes CASSFEESGTDPSGANVLTF.

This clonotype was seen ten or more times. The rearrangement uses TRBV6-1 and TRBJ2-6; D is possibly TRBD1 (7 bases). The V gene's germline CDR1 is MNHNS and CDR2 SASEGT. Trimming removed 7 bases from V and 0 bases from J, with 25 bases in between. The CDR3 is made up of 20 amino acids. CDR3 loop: CASTGGGTVPFISGANVLTF. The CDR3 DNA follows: TGTGCCAGCACCGGAGGGGGGACAGTCCCTTTTATCTCTGGGGCCAACGTCCTGACTTTC.

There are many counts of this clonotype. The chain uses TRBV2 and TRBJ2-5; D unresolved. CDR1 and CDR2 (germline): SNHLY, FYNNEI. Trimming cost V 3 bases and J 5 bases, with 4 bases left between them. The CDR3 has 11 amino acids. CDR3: CASSEEETQYF. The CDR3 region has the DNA TGTGCCAGCAGTGAGGAGGAGACCCAGTACTTC.

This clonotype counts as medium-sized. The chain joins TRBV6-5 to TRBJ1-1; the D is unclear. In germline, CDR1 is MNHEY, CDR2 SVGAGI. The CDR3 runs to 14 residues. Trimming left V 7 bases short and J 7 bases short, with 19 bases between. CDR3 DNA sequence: TGTGCCAGCACTACCGGAGTGGCAGGCCGTGAAGCTTTCTTT. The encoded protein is CASTTGVAGREAFF.

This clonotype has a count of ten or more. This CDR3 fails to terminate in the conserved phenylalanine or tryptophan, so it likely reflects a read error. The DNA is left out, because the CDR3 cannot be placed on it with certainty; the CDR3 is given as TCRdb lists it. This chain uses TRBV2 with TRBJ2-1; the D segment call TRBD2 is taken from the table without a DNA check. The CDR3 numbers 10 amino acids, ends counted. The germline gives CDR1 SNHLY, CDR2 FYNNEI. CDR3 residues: CASSGLAGTL.

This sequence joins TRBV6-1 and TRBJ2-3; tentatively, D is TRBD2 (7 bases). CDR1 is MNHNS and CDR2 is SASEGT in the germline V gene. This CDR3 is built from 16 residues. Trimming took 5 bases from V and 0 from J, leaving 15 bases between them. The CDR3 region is CASSPGGARSTDTQYF. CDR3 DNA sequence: TGTGCCAGCAGTCCTGGGGGGGCGCGTAGCACAGATACGCAGTATTTT.

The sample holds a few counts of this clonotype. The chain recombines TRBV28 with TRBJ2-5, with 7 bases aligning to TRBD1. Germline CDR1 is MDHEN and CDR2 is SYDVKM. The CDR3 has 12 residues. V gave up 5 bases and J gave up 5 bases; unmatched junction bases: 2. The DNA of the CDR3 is TGTGCCAGCAGTAGGGGGCATGAGACCCAGTACTTC. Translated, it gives CASSRGHETQYF.

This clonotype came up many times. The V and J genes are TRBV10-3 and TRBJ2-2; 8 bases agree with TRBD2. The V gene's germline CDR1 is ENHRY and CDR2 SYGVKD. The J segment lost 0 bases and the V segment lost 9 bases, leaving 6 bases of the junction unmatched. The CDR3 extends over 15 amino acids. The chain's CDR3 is CAINPGLANTGELFF. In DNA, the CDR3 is TGTGCCATTAACCCGGGACTAGCGAACACCGGGGAGCTGTTTTTT.

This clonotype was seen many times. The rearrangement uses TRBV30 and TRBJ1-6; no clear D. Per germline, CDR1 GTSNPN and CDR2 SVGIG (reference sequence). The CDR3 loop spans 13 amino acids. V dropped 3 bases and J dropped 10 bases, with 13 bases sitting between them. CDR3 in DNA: TGTGCCTGGAGGATGGGAATGGAATCACCCCTCCACTTT. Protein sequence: CAWRMGMESPLHF.

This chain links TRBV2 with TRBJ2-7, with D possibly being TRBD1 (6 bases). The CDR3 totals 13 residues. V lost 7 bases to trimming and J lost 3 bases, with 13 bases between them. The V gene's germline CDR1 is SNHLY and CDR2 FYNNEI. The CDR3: CASKDRTLYEQYF. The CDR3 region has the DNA TGTGCCAGCAAAGACAGGACTCTCTACGAGCAGTACTTC.

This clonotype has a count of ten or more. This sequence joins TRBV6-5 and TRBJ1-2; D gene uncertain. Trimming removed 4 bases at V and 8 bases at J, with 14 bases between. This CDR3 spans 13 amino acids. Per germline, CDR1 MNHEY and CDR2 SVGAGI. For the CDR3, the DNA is TGTGCCAGCAGTTCTGGGTCCCCAAGCGGCTACACCTTC. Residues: CASSSGSPSGYTF.

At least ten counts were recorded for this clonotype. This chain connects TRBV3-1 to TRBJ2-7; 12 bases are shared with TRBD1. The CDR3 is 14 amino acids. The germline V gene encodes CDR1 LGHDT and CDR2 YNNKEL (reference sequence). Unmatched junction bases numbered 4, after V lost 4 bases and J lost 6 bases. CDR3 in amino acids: CASSRDRGLIEQYF. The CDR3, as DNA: TGTGCCAGCAGCCGGGACAGGGGGCTTATCGAGCAGTACTTC.

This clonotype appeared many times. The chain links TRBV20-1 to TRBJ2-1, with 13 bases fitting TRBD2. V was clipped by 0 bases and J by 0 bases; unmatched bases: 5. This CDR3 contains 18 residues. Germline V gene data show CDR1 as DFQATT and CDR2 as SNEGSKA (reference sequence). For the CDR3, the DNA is TGCAGTGCTAGAGATCAGGGACTAGCGGGGAGCTCCTACAATGAGCAGTTCTTC. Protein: CSARDQGLAGSSYNEQFF.

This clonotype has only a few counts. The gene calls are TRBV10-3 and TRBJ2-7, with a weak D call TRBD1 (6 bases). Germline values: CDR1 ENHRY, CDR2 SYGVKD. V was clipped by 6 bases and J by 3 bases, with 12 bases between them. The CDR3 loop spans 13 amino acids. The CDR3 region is CAIRDSSGYEQYF. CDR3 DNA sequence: TGTGCCATCAGGGACAGTTCAGGCTACGAGCAGTACTTC.

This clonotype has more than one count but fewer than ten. CDR3 in DNA: TGTGCCACCAGTGTCGGCGGCGGAAACATTCAGTACTTC. Translating gives CATSVGGGNIQYF. The chain employs TRBV24-1 and TRBJ2-4; no firm D call. Trimming took 5 bases from V and 6 from J, leaving 10 bases between them. CDR3 length equals 13 residues. CDR1 and CDR2 from the germline V gene are KGHDR and SFDVKD.